Sequencing of this TCR beta chain was carried out in a study of cytomegalovirus exposure and HLA in healthy donors. Findings and limits, study-wide: TCR sequences were mostly rare, though some public TCRs occurred in many donors. Judged likely to be a sequencing artifact was a cluster of highly shared sequence variants. Segments of the TCR beta V type were, in most cases, productive about 87% or about 30% of the time in an earlier analysis.

60 Vbeta and 13 Jbeta primers were used in PCR. Assay used: immunoSEQ multiplex PCR; TCRdb lists only in-frame clones, some missing. The sample shows about 150,000 clones, approximately 81% of them seen only once. As to this clone: Its matching antigen is unknown.

This CDR3 spans 14 amino acids. V was cut by 4 bases and J by 4 bases, with 10 bases left in between. CDR1 MNHEY and CDR2 SMNVEV come from the germline V gene (reference sequence). Input material: PBMCs. The clonotype was recovered from a male donor in good health and CMV-seronegative. The chain has TRBV27 and TRBJ1-4; D not resolved. In DNA, the CDR3 is TGTGCCAGCAGTTCCGCAGGCCTTAATGAAAAACTGTTTTTT. It translates to CASSSAGLNEKLFF.